This is a list of T cell receptor beta chains from one sample in a study of OX40 agonist ivuxolimab in advanced cancers. The method was immunoSEQ multiplex PCR; TCRdb's version includes in-frame clones alone and lacks a portion of them. The table lists about 35,000 clones, roughly 80% of them singletons. The specimen comprised CD4+ or CD8+ T cells sorted from blood, sampled in a trial of the OX40 agonist ivuxolimab. The receptors originated from an adult with an advanced solid tumor such as melanoma, head and neck, liver or kidney cancer. CDR3s include the opening cysteine and the closing phenylalanine or tryptophan.

v_gene,len,CDR3aa
TRBV27,14,CASSSQGITDTQYF
TRBV29-1,14,CSGGTGVDTGELFF
TRBV28,16,CASSFRPLWGANVLTF
TRBV6-1,11,CARRRNNEQFF
TRBV15,20,CATSREATGTGGLAKNIQYF
TRBV5-4,12,CASSLAGRGGTF
TRBV30,14,CAWSVPPGNYGYTF
TRBV5-6,16,CASSLVIRGSTYEQYF
TRBV15,14,CATSRGGPPHEQYF
TRBV5-1,14,CASSLTSTGETQYF
TRBV25-1,16,CASSFTLPISMYGYTF
TRBV9,15,CASSSDGTGSKEQYF
TRBV4-2,14,CASSQPDRDTEAFF
TRBV6-1,14,CASTRTGWDNEQFF
TRBV30,14,CAWSVADLKGTQYF
TRBV14,13,CASSRQREYGYTF
TRBV7-9,15,CASSLAGDFNYGYTF
TRBV6-1,14,CASSGVSRPTEQYF
TRBV5-5,13,CASSLTEIETQYF
TRBV15,15,CATSRDRALSGEQFF
TRBV29-1,12,CSARDRNYGYTF
TRBV29-1,13,CSVFVRGTGELFF
TRBV4-2,12,CASSLAYEKLFF
TRBV10-3,15,CAISDRTGFGDTQYF
TRBV21-1,16,CASSKVRGAAGNTIYF
TRBV10-3,15,CAIRTDTSSYNEQFF
TRBV6-4,13,CASSLTRGETQYF
TRBV5-6,13,CASSLVVSYEQYF
TRBV2,16,CASSEMGQGMLDTQYF
TRBV9,15,CASAFQDRVAGELFF
TRBV7-9,15,CASSLDAGGPGEQFF
TRBV5-1,14,CASSPGQGISEQYF
TRBV28,15,CASSPTGQGGKAQHF